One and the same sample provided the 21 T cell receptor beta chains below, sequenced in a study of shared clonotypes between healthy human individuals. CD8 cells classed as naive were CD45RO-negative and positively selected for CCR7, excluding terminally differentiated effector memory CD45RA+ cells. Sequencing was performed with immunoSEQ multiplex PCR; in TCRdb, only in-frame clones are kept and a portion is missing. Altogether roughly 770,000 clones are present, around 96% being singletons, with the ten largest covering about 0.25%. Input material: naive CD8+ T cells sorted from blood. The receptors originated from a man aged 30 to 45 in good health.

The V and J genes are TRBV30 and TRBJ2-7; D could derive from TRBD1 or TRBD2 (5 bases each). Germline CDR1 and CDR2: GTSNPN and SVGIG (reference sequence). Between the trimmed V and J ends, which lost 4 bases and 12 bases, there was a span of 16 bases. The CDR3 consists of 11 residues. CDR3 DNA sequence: TGTGCCTGGAACATGGGACCCCCGACGTACTTC. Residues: CAWNMGPPTYF.

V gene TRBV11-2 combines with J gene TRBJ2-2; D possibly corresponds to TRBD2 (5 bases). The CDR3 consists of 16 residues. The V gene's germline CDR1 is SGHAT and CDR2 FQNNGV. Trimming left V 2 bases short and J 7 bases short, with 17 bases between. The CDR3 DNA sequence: TGTGCCAGCAGCTTATTTCCGGGCCCGGGGATCGGGGAGCTGTTTTTT. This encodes CASSLFPGPGIGELFF.

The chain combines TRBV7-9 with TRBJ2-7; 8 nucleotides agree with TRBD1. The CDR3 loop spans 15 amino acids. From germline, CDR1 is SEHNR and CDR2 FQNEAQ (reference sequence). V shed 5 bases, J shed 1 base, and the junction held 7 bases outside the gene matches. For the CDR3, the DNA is TGTGCCAGCAGCGCCCGGGACAGGTCTTCCTACGAGCAGTACTTC. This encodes CASSARDRSSYEQYF.

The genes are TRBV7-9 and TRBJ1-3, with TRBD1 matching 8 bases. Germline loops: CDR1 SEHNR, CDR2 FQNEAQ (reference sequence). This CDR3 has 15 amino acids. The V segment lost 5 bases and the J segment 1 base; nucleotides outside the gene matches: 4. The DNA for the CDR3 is TGTGCCAGCAGCGGACAGGGCGAGTCTGGAAACACCATATATTTT. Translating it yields CASSGQGESGNTIYF. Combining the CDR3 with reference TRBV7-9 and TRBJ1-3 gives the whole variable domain DTGVSQNPRHKITKRGQNVTFRCDPISEHNRLYWYRQTLGQGPEFLTYFQNEAQLEKSRLLSDRFSAERPKGSFSTLEIQRTEQGDSAMYLCASSGQGESGNTIYFGEGSWLTVV.

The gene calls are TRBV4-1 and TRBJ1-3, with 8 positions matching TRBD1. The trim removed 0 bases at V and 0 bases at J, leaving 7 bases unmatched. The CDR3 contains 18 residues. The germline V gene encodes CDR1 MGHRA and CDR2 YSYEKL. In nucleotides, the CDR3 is TGCGCCAGCAGCCAAGAACCCTGGACAGGGATCTCTGGAAACACCATATATTTT. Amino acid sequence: CASSQEPWTGISGNTIYF.

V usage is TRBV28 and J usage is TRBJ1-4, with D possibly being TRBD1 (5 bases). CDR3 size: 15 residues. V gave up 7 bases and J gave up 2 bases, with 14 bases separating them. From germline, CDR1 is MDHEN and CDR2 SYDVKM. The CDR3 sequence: CASNPLEGTNEKLFF. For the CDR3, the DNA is TGTGCCAGCAACCCCTTAGAGGGGACTAATGAAAAACTGTTTTTT.

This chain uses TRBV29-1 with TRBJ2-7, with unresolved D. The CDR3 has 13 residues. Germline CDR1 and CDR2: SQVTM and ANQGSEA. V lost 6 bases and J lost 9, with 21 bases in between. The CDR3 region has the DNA TGCAGCGTAGAATTGGGCCCCCCCCTCGTGCAGTACTTC. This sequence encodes CSVELGPPLVQYF.

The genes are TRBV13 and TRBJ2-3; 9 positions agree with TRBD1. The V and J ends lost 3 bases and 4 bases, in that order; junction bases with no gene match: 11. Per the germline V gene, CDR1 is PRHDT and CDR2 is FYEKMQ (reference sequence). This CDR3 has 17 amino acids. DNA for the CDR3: TGTGCCAGCAGCTTTTTCGACAGGGGGTACGAGGCAGATACGCAGTATTTT. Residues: CASSFFDRGYEADTQYF.

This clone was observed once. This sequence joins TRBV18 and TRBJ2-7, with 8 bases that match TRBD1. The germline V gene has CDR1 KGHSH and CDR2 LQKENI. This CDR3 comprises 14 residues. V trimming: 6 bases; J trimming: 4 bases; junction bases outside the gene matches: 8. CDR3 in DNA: TGTGCCAGCTCCGCAGGGGGCGCAGGATACGAGCAGTACTTC. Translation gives CASSAGGAGYEQYF.

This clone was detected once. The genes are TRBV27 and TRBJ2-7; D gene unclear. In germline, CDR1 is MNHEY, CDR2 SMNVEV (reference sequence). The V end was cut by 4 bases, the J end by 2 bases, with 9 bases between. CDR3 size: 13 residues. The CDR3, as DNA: TGTGCCAGCAGTTCCCTTGGTCCCTACGAGCAGTACTTC. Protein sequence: CASSSLGPYEQYF.

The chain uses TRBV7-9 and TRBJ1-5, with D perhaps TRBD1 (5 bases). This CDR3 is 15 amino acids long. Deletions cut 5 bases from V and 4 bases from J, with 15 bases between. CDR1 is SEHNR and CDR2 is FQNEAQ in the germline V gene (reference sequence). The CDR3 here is CASSTTGSGNQPQHF. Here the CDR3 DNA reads TGTGCCAGCAGCACAACGGGGTCAGGGAATCAGCCCCAGCATTTT.

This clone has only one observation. The chain's CDR3 is CSVAGATNEKLFF. The CDR3, as DNA: TGCAGCGTTGCAGGGGCAACTAATGAAAAACTGTTTTTT. The rearrangement joins TRBV29-1 to TRBJ1-4; possibly TRBD1 for D (6 bases). The CDR3 totals 13 residues. Trimming removed 4 bases at V and 0 bases at J, with 6 bases between. Germline CDR1 SQVTM, CDR2 ANQGSEA.

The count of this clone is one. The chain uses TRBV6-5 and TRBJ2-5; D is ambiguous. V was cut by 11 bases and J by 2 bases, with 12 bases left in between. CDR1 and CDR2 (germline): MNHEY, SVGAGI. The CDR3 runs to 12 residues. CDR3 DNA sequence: TGTGCCTCTTGGGGAATGCAAGAGACCCAGTACTTC. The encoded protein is CASWGMQETQYF.

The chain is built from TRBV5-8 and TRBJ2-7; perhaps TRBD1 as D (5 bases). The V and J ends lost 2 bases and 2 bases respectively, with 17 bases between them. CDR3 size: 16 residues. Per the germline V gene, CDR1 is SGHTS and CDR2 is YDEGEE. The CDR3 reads CASSFRLGERTYEQYF. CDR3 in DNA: TGTGCCAGCAGCTTTAGGTTAGGGGAAAGAACCTACGAGCAGTACTTC.

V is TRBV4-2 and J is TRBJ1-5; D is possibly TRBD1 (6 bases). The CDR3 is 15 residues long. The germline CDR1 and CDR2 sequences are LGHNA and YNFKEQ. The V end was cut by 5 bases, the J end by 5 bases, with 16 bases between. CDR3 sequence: CASSTQGSQDQPQHF. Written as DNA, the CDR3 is TGTGCCAGCAGCACACAGGGAAGCCAGGATCAGCCCCAGCATTTT.

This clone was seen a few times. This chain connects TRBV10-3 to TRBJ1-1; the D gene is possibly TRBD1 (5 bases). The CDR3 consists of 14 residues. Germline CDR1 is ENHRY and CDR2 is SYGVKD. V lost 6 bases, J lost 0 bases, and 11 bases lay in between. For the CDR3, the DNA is TGTGCCATCAGGACGGACATCCTGAACACTGAAGCTTTCTTT. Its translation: CAIRTDILNTEAFF.

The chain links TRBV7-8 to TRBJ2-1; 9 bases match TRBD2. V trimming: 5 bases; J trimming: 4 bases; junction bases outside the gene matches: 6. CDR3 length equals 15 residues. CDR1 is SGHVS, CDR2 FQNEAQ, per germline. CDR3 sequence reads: CASSVSSGNYNEQFF. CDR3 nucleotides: TGTGCCAGCAGCGTTTCTAGCGGGAATTACAATGAGCAGTTCTTC.

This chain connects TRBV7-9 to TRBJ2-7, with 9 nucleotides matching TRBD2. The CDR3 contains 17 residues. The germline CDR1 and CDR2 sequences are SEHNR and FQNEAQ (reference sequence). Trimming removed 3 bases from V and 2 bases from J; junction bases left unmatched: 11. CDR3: CASSLMTSGLATYEQYF. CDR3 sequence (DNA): TGTGCCAGCAGCTTGATGACTAGCGGTCTGGCCACCTACGAGCAGTACTTC.

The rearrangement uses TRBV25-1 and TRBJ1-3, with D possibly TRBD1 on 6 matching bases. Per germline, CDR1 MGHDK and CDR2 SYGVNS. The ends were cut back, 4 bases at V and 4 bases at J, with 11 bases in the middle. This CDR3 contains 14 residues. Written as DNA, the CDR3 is TGTGCCAGCAGTGTGTCAGGGGCAGGAAACACCATATATTTT. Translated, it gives CASSVSGAGNTIYF.

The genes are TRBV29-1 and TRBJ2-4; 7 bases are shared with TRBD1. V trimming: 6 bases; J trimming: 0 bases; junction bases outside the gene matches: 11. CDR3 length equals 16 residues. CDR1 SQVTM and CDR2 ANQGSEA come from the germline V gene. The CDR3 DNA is TGCAGCGTGGCCGGGACAGAGAAGGTAGCCAAAAACATTCAGTACTTC. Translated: CSVAGTEKVAKNIQYF.

CDR3 amino acids: CASSSRKDYLYNEQFF. The CDR3 DNA is TGCGCCAGCAGCTCCAGGAAAGACTACCTGTACAATGAGCAGTTCTTC. The chain is built from TRBV5-1 and TRBJ2-1; a possible D gene is TRBD2 (5 bases). Germline assignment: CDR1 SGHRS and CDR2 YFSETQ. The CDR3 runs 16 residues. Deletions cut 3 bases from V and 4 bases from J, with 17 bases between.